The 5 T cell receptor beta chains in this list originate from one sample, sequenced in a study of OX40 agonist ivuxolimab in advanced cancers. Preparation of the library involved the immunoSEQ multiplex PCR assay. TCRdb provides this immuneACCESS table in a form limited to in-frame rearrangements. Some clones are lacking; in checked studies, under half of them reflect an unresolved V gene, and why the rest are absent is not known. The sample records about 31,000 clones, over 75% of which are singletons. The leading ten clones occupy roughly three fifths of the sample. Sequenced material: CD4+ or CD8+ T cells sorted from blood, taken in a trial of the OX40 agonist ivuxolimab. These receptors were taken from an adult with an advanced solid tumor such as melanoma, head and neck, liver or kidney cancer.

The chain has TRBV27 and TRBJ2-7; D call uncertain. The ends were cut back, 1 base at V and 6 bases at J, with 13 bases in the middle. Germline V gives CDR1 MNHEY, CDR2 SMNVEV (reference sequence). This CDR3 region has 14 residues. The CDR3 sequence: CASSLWATGSEQYF. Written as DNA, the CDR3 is TGTGCCAGCAGTTTATGGGCGACCGGTTCCGAGCAGTACTTC.

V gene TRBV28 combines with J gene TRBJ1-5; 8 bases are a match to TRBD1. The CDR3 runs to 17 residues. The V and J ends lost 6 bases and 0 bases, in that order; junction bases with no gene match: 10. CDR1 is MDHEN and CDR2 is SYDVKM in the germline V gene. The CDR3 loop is CASRRTGRAYSNQPQHF. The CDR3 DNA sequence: TGTGCCAGCAGGAGGACAGGGAGAGCATATAGCAATCAGCCCCAGCATTTT.

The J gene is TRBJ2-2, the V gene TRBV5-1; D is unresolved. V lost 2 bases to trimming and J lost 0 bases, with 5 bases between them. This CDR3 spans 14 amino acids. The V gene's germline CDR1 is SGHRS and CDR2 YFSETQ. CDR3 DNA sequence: TGCGCCAGCAGCTTCGATGCGAACACCGGGGAGCTGTTTTTT. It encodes CASSFDANTGELFF. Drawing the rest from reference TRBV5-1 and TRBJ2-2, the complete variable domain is KAGVTQTPRYLIKTRGQQVTLSCSPISGHRSVSWYQQTPGQGLQFLFEYFSETQRNKGNFPGRFSGRQFSNSRSEMNVSTLELGDSALYLCASSFDANTGELFFGEGSRLTVL.

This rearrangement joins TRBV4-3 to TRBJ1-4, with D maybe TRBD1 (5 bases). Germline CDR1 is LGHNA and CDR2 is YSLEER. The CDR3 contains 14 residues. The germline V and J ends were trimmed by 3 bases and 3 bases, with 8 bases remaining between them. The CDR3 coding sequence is TGCGCCAGCAGCCAGGGGGGGTCTAATGAAAAACTGTTTTTT. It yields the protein CASSQGGSNEKLFF.

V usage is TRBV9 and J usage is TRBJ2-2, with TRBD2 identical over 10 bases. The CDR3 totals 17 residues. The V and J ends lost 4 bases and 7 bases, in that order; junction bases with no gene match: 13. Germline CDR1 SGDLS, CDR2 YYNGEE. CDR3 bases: TGTGCCAGCAGCACCAGACCCCTAGCGGGGGTTTACGGGGAGCTGTTTTTT. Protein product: CASSTRPLAGVYGELFF.